This T cell receptor beta chain was captured by sequencing in a study of blood T cell repertoires in COVID-19. Study-wide context: Sample material is recorded as cDNA or gDNA derived from T cells, B-cell-depleted T cells, or PBMCs.

Assay: immunoSEQ multiplex PCR; the TCRdb copy retains only in-frame clones and omits some. The table records around 190,000 clones, approximately 85% of them present only once. This clone appeared a few times. With 4 bases clipped from V and 6 bases from J, the junction kept 7 bases outside the gene matches. The CDR3 extends over 15 amino acids. Germline-derived CDR1 and CDR2 are KGHDR and SFDVKD. This clonotype originated in an older woman with acute or convalescent COVID-19. The V and J genes are TRBV24-1 and TRBJ2-4, with TRBD1 identical over 8 bases. The sequenced sample consisted of peripheral blood. In DNA, the CDR3 is TGTGCCACCAGTGACACGACAGGGGCGGGAAACATTCAGTACTTC. It translates to CATSDTTGAGNIQYF.